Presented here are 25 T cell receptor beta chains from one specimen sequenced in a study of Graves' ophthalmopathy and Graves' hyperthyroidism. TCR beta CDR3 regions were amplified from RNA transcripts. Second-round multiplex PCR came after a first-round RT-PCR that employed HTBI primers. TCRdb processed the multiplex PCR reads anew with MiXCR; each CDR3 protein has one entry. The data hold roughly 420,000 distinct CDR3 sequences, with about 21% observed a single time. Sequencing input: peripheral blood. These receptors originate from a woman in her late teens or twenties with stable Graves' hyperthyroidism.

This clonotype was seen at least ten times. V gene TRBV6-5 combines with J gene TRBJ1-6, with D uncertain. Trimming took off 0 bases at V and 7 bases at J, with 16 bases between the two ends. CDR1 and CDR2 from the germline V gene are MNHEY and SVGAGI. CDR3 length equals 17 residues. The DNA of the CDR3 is TGTGCCAGCAGTTACTCGAGAAACCGCGCTGAGAATTCACCCCTCCACTTT. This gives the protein CASSYSRNRAENSPLHF.

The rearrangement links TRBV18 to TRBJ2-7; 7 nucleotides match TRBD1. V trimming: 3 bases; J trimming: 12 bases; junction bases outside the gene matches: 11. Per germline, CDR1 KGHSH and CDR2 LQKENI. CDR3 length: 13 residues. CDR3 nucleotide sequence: TGTGCCAGCTCACCCAACACAGGGGAAGAAGCGTACTTC. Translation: CASSPNTGEEAYF.

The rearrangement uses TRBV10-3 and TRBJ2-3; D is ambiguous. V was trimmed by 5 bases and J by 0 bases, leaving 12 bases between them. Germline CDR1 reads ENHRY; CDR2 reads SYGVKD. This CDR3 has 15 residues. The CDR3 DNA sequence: TGTGCCATCAGTCCTGGGCCGGGTAGCACAGATACGCAGTATTTT. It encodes CAISPGPGSTDTQYF.

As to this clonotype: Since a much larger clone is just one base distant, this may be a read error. The CDR3 spells CASSLAVAWEQCF. The DNA for the CDR3 is TGTGCCAGCAGCTTAGCGGTGGCGTGGGAGCAGTGCTTC. V usage is TRBV7-9 and J usage is TRBJ2-7, with D tentatively TRBD2 (5 bases). Germline V gene lookup returns CDR1 SEHNR and CDR2 FQNEAQ (reference sequence). The CDR3 is 13 amino acids.

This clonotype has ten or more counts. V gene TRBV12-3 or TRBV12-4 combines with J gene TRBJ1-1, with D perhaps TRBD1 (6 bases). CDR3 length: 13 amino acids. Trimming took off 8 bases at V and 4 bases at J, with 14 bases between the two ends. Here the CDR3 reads CASRLGAGTEAFF. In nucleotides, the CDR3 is TGTGCCAGCCGCTTGGGGGCCGGCACTGAAGCTTTCTTT.

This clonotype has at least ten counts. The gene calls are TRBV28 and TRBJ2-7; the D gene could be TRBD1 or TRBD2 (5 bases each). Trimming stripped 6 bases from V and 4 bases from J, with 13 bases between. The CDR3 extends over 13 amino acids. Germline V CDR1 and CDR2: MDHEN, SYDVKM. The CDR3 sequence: CASSRGDIYEQYF. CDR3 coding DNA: TGTGCCAGCAGCCGGGGCGACATATACGAGCAGTACTTC.

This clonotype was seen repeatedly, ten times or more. The CDR3 DNA is TGCAGTGCAACGGCCAGCGGGGGGGCCTTGGGGACCCAGTACTTC. Translating it yields CSATASGGALGTQYF. The chain recombines TRBV20-1 with TRBJ2-5, with 10 bases lining up with TRBD2. CDR3 length: 15 amino acids. Germline V CDR1 and CDR2: DFQATT, SNEGSKA (reference sequence). Losses at the gene ends were 6 bases for V and 7 bases for J; bases not matched to a gene: 14.

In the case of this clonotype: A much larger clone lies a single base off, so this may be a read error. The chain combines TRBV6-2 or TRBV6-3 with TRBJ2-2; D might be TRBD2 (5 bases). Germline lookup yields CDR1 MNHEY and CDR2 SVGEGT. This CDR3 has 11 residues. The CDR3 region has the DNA TGTGCCAGCAGCGGACGTGGGGAGCTGTTGTTT. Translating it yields CASSGRGELLF.

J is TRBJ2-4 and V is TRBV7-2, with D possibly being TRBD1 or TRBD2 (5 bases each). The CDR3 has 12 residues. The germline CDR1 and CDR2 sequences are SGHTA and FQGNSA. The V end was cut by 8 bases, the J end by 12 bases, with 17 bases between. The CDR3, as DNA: TGTGCCAGCGCCCGGGACCCCCGGGGTCAGTACTTC. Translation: CASARDPRGQYF.

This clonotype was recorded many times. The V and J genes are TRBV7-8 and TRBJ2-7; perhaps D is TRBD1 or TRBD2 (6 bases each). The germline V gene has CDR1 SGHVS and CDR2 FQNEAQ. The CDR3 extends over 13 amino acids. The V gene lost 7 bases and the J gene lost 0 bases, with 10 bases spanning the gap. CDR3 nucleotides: TGTGCCAGCAAAAGGGGGGCCTCCTACGAGCAGTACTTC. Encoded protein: CASKRGASYEQYF.

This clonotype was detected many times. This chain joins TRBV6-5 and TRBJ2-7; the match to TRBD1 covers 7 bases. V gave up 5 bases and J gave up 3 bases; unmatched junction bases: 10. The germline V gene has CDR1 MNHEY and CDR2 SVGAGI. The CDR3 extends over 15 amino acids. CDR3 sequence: CASSNTGQYDYEQYF. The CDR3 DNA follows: TGTGCCAGCAGTAATACGGGACAGTATGACTACGAGCAGTACTTC.

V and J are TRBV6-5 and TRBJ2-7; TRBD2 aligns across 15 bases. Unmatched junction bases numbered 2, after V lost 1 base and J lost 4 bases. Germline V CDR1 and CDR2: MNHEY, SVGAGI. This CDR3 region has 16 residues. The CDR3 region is CASSYFGLAGGYEQYF. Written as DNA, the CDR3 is TGTGCCAGCAGTTACTTCGGACTAGCGGGAGGGTACGAGCAGTACTTC.

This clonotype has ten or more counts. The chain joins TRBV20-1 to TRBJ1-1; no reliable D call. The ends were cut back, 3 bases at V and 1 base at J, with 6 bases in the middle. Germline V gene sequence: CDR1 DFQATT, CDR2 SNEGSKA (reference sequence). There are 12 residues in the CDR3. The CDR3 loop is CSASRPNTEAFF. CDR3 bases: TGCAGTGCTAGTCGACCGAACACTGAAGCTTTCTTT.

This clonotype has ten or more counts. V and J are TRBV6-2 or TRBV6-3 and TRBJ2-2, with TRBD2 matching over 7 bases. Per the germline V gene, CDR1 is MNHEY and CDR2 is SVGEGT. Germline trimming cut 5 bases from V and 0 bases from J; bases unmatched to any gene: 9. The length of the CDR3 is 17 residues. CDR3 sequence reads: CASSPAGGSPNTGELFF. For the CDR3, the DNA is TGTGCCAGCAGTCCCGCGGGCGGGAGCCCGAACACCGGGGAGCTGTTTTTT.

CDR3 region: CASRGQGDRPQHF. CDR3 nucleotides: TGTGCCAGCCGTGGACAGGGAGACCGGCCCCAGCATTTT. The V call is TRBV7-2, the J call TRBJ1-5, with TRBD1 identical over 8 bases. The CDR3 is made up of 13 amino acids. With 8 bases clipped from V and 9 bases from J, the junction kept 9 bases outside the gene matches. CDR1 and CDR2 from the germline V gene are SGHTA and FQGNSA.

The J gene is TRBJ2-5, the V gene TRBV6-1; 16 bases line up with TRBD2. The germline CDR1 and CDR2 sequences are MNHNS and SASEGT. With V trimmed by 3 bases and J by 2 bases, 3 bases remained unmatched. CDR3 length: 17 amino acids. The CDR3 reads CASSDGTSGGVQETQYF. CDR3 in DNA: TGTGCCAGCAGTGACGGGACTAGCGGGGGGGTTCAAGAGACCCAGTACTTC.

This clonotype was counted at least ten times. The CDR3 reads CASSLFPPLTGELFF. CDR3 nucleotide sequence: TGTGCCAGCAGCTTATTCCCCCCCCTCACCGGGGAGCTGTTTTTT. The chain employs TRBV11-2 and TRBJ2-2; D is unclear. The CDR3 totals 15 residues. V lost 2 bases and J 4 bases, leaving 11 bases between the germline ends. Germline lookup yields CDR1 SGHAT and CDR2 FQNNGV.

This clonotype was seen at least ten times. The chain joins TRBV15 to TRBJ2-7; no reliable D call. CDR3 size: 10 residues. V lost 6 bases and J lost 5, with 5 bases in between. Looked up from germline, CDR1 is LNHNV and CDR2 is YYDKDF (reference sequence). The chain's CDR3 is CATSEDEQYF. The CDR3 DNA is TGTGCCACCAGTGAAGACGAGCAGTACTTC.

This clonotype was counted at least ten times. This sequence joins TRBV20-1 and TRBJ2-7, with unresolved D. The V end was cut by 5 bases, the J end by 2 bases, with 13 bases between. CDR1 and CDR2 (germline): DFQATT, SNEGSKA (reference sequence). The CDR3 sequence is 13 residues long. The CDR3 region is CSAQRHSPYEQYF. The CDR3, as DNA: TGCAGTGCTCAACGACATTCCCCCTACGAGCAGTACTTC.

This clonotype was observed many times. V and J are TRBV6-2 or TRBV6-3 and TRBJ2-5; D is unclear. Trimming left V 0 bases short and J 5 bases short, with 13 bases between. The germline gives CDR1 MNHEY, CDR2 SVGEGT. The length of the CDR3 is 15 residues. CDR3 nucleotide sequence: TGTGCCAGCAGTTACTCGATTACGCGCCGGGAGACCCAGTACTTC. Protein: CASSYSITRRETQYF.

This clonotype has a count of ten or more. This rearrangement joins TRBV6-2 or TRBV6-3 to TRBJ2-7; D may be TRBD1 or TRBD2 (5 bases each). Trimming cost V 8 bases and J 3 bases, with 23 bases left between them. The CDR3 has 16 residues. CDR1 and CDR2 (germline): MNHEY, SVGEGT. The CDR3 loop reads CASGNRWGEGHYEQYF. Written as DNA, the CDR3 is TGTGCCAGCGGTAATCGTTGGGGAGAGGGGCACTACGAGCAGTACTTC.

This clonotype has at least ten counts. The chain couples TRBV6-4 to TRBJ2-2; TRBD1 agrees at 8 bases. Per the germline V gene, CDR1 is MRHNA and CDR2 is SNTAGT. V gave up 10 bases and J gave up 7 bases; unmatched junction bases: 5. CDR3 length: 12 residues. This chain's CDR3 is CATWTGYGELFF. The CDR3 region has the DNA TGTGCCACCTGGACAGGGTACGGGGAGCTGTTTTTT.

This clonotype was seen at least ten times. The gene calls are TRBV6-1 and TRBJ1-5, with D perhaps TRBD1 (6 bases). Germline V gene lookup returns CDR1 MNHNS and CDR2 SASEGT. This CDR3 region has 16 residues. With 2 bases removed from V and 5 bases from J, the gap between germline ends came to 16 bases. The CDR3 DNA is TGTGCCAGCAGTGAATGGGACGGGACACTATATCAGCCCCAGCATTTT. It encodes CASSEWDGTLYQPQHF.

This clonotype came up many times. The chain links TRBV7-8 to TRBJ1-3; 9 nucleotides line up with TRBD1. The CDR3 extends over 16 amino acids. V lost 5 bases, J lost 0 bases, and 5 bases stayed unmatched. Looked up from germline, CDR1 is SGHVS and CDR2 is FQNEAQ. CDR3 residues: CASSPVGQGSGNTIYF. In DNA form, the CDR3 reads TGTGCCAGCAGCCCAGTGGGACAGGGCTCTGGAAACACCATATATTTT.

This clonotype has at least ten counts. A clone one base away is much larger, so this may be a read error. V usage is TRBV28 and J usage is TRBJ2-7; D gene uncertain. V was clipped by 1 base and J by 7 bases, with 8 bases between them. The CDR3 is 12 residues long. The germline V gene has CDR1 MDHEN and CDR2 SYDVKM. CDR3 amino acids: CASSLSVREQYF. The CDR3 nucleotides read TGTGCCAGCAGTTTATCGGTGAGGGAGCAGTACTTC.